These 26 T cell receptor beta chains were sequenced from one sample in a study of OX40 agonist ivuxolimab in advanced cancers. Assay: immunoSEQ multiplex PCR; the TCRdb copy retains only in-frame clones and omits some. The data hold 60,000 to 100,000 clones, with about 80% observed a single time. Sequenced here: CD4+ or CD8+ T cells sorted from blood, sampled in a trial of the OX40 agonist ivuxolimab. The receptors here all came from an adult with an advanced solid tumor such as melanoma, head and neck, liver or kidney cancer.

This rearrangement joins TRBV7-9 to TRBJ1-4, with unresolved D. Germline V CDR1 and CDR2: SEHNR, FQNEAQ (reference sequence). The CDR3 sequence is 12 residues long. V lost 3 bases, J lost 10 bases, and 9 bases lay in between. CDR3 sequence (DNA): TGTGCCAGCAGCTTTGGGGAGGGAAAACTGTTTTTT. It specifies CASSFGEGKLFF. Together with reference TRBV7-9 and TRBJ1-4, the CDR3 gives the full variable domain: DTGVSQNPRHKITKRGQNVTFRCDPISEHNRLYWYRQTLGQGPEFLTYFQNEAQLEKSRLLSDRFSAERPKGSFSTLEIQRTEQGDSAMYLCASSFGEGKLFFGSGTQLSVL.

V and J are TRBV11-2 and TRBJ2-1, with 13 bases that match TRBD2. CDR3 length equals 14 residues. V lost 3 bases, J lost 10 bases, and 3 bases stayed unmatched. Germline V gene data show CDR1 as SGHAT and CDR2 as FQNNGV. CDR3 protein: CASSFGLAGEEQFF. CDR3 bases: TGTGCCAGCAGCTTTGGACTAGCGGGGGAGGAGCAGTTCTTC.

This chain links TRBV5-6 with TRBJ1-4; 8 nucleotides agree with TRBD1. The germline V gene encodes CDR1 SGHDT and CDR2 YYEEEE. The CDR3 runs 14 residues. The J segment lost 5 bases and the V segment lost 3 bases, leaving 3 bases of the junction unmatched. The CDR3 sequence: CASSSGGRNEKLFF. The DNA of the CDR3 is TGTGCCAGCAGCTCAGGGGGCCGGAATGAAAAACTGTTTTTT. Supplemented by reference TRBV5-6 and TRBJ1-4, the full variable domain reads DAGVTQSPTHLIKTRGQQVTLRCSPKSGHDTVSWYQQALGQGPQFIFQYYEEEERQRGNFPDRFSGHQFPNYSSELNVNALLLGDSALYLCASSSGGRNEKLFFGSGTQLSVL.

The chain links TRBV4-1 to TRBJ1-2; perhaps TRBD1 as D (6 bases). Germline V lookup: CDR1 MGHRA, CDR2 YSYEKL. The CDR3 totals 17 residues. The V end lost 0 bases, the J end lost 8 bases, and 22 bases lay between the germline ends. CDR3 amino acids: CASSQDQRDTTPGGYTF. CDR3 nucleotides: TGCGCCAGCAGCCAAGATCAGAGGGACACGACTCCGGGGGGCTACACCTTC.

The chain uses TRBV6-5 and TRBJ1-6, with D tentatively TRBD1 (6 bases). Trimming took 5 bases from V and 7 from J, leaving 12 bases between them. Germline V gives CDR1 MNHEY, CDR2 SVGAGI. The CDR3 length is 14 residues. The CDR3 sequence is CASSLRDTNSPLHF. CDR3 in DNA: TGTGCCAGCAGTCTCCGGGACACCAATTCACCCCTCCACTTT.

The chain employs TRBV9 and TRBJ1-4; 7 bases are shared with TRBD1. CDR3 length equals 16 residues. Germline values: CDR1 SGDLS, CDR2 YYNGEE. The V and J ends lost 4 bases and 2 bases, in that order; junction bases with no gene match: 8. The DNA of the CDR3 is TGTGCCAGCAGCTCGCGGGGGACAGCTACTAATGAAAAACTGTTTTTT. Residues: CASSSRGTATNEKLFF.

The rearrangement links TRBV29-1 to TRBJ2-3, with 8 bases that match TRBD1. The CDR3 has 12 residues. Germline lookup yields CDR1 SQVTM and CDR2 ANQGSEA. V was pared by 6 bases and J by 3 bases, with 2 bases of the junction left unmatched. The CDR3 loop reads CSVRTGTDTQYF. In DNA, the CDR3 is TGCAGCGTACGGACAGGGACAGATACGCAGTATTTT.

This clone has only a few counts. The rearrangement links TRBV11-1 to TRBJ2-7; D is unresolved. Trimming stripped 6 bases from V and 3 bases from J, with 21 bases between. This CDR3 contains 16 residues. CDR1 is SGHAT and CDR2 is FQDESV in the germline V gene (reference sequence). The CDR3, as DNA: TGTGCCAGCAGTTTTACGGTCGCAGGCGGAAACTACGAGCAGTACTTC. Its protein is CASSFTVAGGNYEQYF.

The chain employs TRBV2 and TRBJ2-5; 9 bases agree with TRBD1. This CDR3 has 15 amino acids. The V and J ends lost 6 bases and 5 bases, in that order; junction bases with no gene match: 10. Germline CDR1 is SNHLY and CDR2 is FYNNEI. The CDR3 coding sequence is TGTGCCAGCAGCCCGGGACAGGGAGGGTGGGAGACCCAGTACTTC. Amino acid sequence: CASSPGQGGWETQYF.

The chain uses TRBV11-2 and TRBJ1-1; D is undetermined. V dropped 1 base and J dropped 0 bases, with 3 bases sitting between them. The CDR3 is made up of 13 amino acids. Germline V gene lookup returns CDR1 SGHAT and CDR2 FQNNGV. In DNA, the CDR3 is TGTGCCAGCAGCTTAGCCCTGAACACTGAAGCTTTCTTT. Its protein product is CASSLALNTEAFF.

The chain couples TRBV7-2 to TRBJ2-3; 8 nucleotides match TRBD2. V shed 11 bases and J 8 bases; nucleotides not matched to a gene: 9. Germline assignment: CDR1 SGHTA and CDR2 FQGNSA. This CDR3 spans 12 amino acids. Here the CDR3 reads CASGGGRGTQYF. In DNA form, the CDR3 reads TGTGCCTCGGGGGGGGGCCGTGGTACGCAGTATTTT.

The J gene is TRBJ1-6, the V gene TRBV5-8, with TRBD1 as a possible D gene (5 bases). Germline V lookup: CDR1 SGHTS, CDR2 YDEGEE. The CDR3 is 15 amino acids. Trimming took off 1 base at V and 6 bases at J, with 11 bases between the two ends. The CDR3 DNA reads as TGTGCCAGCAGCTTGTATACAGGCTTTAATTCACCCCTCCACTTT. This codes for CASSLYTGFNSPLHF.

CDR3: CASSMVRGWNEKLFF. CDR3 DNA: TGTGCCAGTAGTATGGTTAGGGGGTGGAATGAAAAACTGTTTTTT. The V and J genes are TRBV19 and TRBJ1-4, with D perhaps matching TRBD1 (6 bases). The germline CDR1 and CDR2 sequences are LNHDA and SQIVND (reference sequence). The CDR3 contains 15 residues. The V end was cut by 3 bases, the J end by 5 bases, with 13 bases between. Looking up the rest from reference TRBV19 and TRBJ1-4 gives the full variable domain: DGGITQSPKYLFRKEGQNVTLSCEQNLNHDAMYWYRQDPGQGLRLIYYSQIVNDFQKGDIAEGYSVSREKKESFPLTVTSAQKNPTAFYLCASSMVRGWNEKLFFGSGTQLSVL.

This clone occurred a few times. This sequence joins TRBV2 and TRBJ2-3; D may be TRBD2 (5 bases). The CDR3 length is 13 residues. The germline CDR1 and CDR2 sequences are SNHLY and FYNNEI. V was shortened by 6 bases and J by 6 bases, with 13 bases between the two germline ends. The CDR3 DNA follows: TGTGCCAGCAGACCCACACCGGGGGATACGCAGTATTTT. This gives the protein CASRPTPGDTQYF.

The chain combines TRBV18 with TRBJ2-5; possible D gene TRBD2, 5 bases. The CDR3 is 15 residues long. Deletions cut 4 bases from V and 1 base from J, with 13 bases between. The V gene's germline CDR1 is KGHSH and CDR2 LQKENI. CDR3 protein: CASSRPPGSQETQYF. The CDR3 bases are TGTGCCAGCTCACGGCCCCCGGGGTCCCAAGAGACCCAGTACTTC.

CDR3 loop: CASSLFRGTLLGTGELFF. CDR3 bases: TGTGCCAGCAGTTTATTCCGGGGGACCCTCTTGGGCACCGGGGAGCTGTTTTTT. V usage is TRBV28 and J usage is TRBJ2-2, with a tentative D call TRBD2 (6 bases). V was clipped by 1 base and J by 4 bases, with 19 bases between them. Germline-derived CDR1 and CDR2 are MDHEN and SYDVKM. The CDR3 length is 18 residues.

The genes are TRBV5-6 and TRBJ2-3, with TRBD2 as a possible D gene (7 bases). Germline V gene sequence: CDR1 SGHDT, CDR2 YYEEEE. CDR3 length: 15 residues. The germline V and J ends were trimmed by 1 base and 4 bases, with 13 bases remaining between them. The CDR3: CASSLTGGHADTQYF. The DNA for the CDR3 is TGTGCCAGCAGCTTGACGGGGGGCCATGCAGATACGCAGTATTTT.

V is TRBV7-3 and J is TRBJ1-1, with D maybe TRBD1 (5 bases). This CDR3 is 14 amino acids long. From germline, CDR1 is SGHTA and CDR2 FQGTGA. The V gene lost 5 bases and the J gene lost 3 bases, with 13 bases spanning the gap. The CDR3 reads CASSPGHGDTEAFF. CDR3 nucleotide sequence: TGTGCCAGCAGCCCGGGGCACGGGGACACTGAAGCTTTCTTT.

J is TRBJ2-5 and V is TRBV5-1; D tentatively reads TRBD1 or TRBD2 (6 bases each). V was pared by 0 bases and J by 5 bases, with 11 bases between. CDR3 length: 14 residues. The germline V gene encodes CDR1 SGHRS and CDR2 YFSETQ. The CDR3 protein is CASSLERGRETQYF. The CDR3 nucleotides read TGCGCCAGCAGCTTGGAGAGGGGGAGGGAGACCCAGTACTTC.

The genes are TRBV19 and TRBJ1-1, with D possibly matching TRBD1 (6 bases). The CDR3 totals 15 residues. Trimming pared 6 bases from V and 5 bases from J, leaving 19 bases between. CDR1 is LNHDA, CDR2 SQIVND, per germline (reference sequence). CDR3 sequence: CASRRTAQPGTEAFF. In DNA form, the CDR3 reads TGTGCCAGTAGACGGACAGCCCAACCGGGGACTGAAGCTTTCTTT.

V usage is TRBV5-1 and J usage is TRBJ2-5; D is ambiguous. V was pared by 4 bases and J by 2 bases, with 3 bases between. Germline-derived CDR1 and CDR2 are SGHRS and YFSETQ. The CDR3 is 11 amino acids. The CDR3 DNA sequence: TGCGCCAGCAGCGTTCAAGAGACCCAGTACTTC. Protein sequence: CASSVQETQYF.

This chain joins TRBV6-5 and TRBJ1-2; 8 bases are shared with TRBD1. Per the germline V gene, CDR1 is MNHEY and CDR2 is SVGAGI. The CDR3 loop spans 13 amino acids. The V segment lost 5 bases and the J segment 8 bases; nucleotides outside the gene matches: 7. Here the CDR3 DNA reads TGTGCCAGCAGTGGGGGGACAGGTAGCGGCTACACCTTC. It encodes CASSGGTGSGYTF.

This chain joins TRBV19 and TRBJ1-5; 7 bases fit TRBD1. The CDR3 is 14 residues long. CDR1 and CDR2 (germline): LNHDA, SQIVND (reference sequence). V lost 7 bases and J lost 6; bases outside the gene matches: 9. CDR3 protein: CASTLVGGSQPQHF. The CDR3 nucleotides are TGTGCCAGTACCTTAGTAGGGGGCAGTCAGCCCCAGCATTTT.

The V and J genes are TRBV2 and TRBJ2-4; D is uncertain. Trimming left V 4 bases short and J 1 base short, with 8 bases between. The CDR3 extends over 14 amino acids. The germline CDR1 and CDR2 sequences are SNHLY and FYNNEI. In DNA, the CDR3 is TGTGCCAGCAGTGGGAGTTCGGCCAAAAACATTCAGTACTTC. Its protein product is CASSGSSAKNIQYF.

This rearrangement joins TRBV27 to TRBJ1-1; 9 positions agree with TRBD1. The CDR3 totals 15 residues. Germline V CDR1 and CDR2: MNHEY, SMNVEV (reference sequence). V lost 5 bases, J lost 1 base, and 5 bases stayed unmatched. The CDR3 DNA is TGTGCCAGCAGTCCCGGGGACAGGGAGAACACTGAAGCTTTCTTT. It specifies CASSPGDRENTEAFF.

The sample holds a few counts of this clone. This chain links TRBV5-4 with TRBJ2-3; possible D gene TRBD2, 5 bases. The CDR3 loop spans 13 amino acids. Per the germline V gene, CDR1 is SGHNT and CDR2 is YYREEE (reference sequence). V lost 6 bases to trimming and J lost 1 base, with 9 bases between them. The CDR3 is CASMPSRTDTQYF. The CDR3 region has the DNA TGTGCCAGCATGCCTAGCCGCACAGATACGCAGTATTTT.